The 20 T cell receptor beta chains below all came from one sample that was sequenced in a study of beta chain features in type 1 diabetes. Their recognized antigens are unknown. General study points: Moderate but significant shortening of TCRB CDR3s was recorded in all four CD4+ subsets from Type 1 diabetes patients.

The study reverse transcribed the entire isolated RNA, so it sequenced expressed TCRB transcripts. TCRdb's table, derived via immunoSEQ multiplex PCR, lists solely in-frame clones and lacks some. The sample lists over 150,000 clones, 7% to 9% seen once, with 0.5% in the top ten. Specimen: central memory CD4+ T cells from blood. These receptors came from a man younger than 30 with type 1 diabetes.

This chain connects TRBV11-2 to TRBJ2-5, with 9 bases that match TRBD1. The CDR3 is 15 residues long. CDR1 is SGHAT, CDR2 FQNNGV, per germline. After removal of 0 bases from V and 4 bases from J, the junction contained 3 bases not matched to a gene. CDR3 in amino acids: CASSLEGQGGETQYF. CDR3 bases: TGTGCCAGCAGCTTAGAGGGACAGGGAGGAGAGACCCAGTACTTC.

The chain employs TRBV28 and TRBJ2-7; maybe TRBD1 (6 bases). Trimming took off 1 base at V and 3 bases at J, with 13 bases between the two ends. There are 15 residues in the CDR3. Per the germline V gene, CDR1 is MDHEN and CDR2 is SYDVKM. CDR3: CASSLSTRGGYEQYF. CDR3 in DNA: TGTGCCAGCAGTTTATCAACCAGGGGTGGCTACGAGCAGTACTTC. Looking up the rest from reference TRBV28 and TRBJ2-7 gives the full variable domain: DVKVTQSSRYLVKRTGEKVFLECVQDMDHENMFWYRQDPGLGLRLIYFSYDVKMKEKGDIPEGYSVSREKKERFSLILESASTNQTSMYLCASSLSTRGGYEQYFGPGTRLTVT.

CDR3 nucleotides: TGCGCCAGCAGCAGACAGGGGGGGGCCTACAATGAGCAGTTCTTC. This translates into CASSRQGGAYNEQFF. V usage is TRBV4-3 and J usage is TRBJ2-1; 9 positions match TRBD1. This CDR3 region has 15 residues. Germline CDR1 reads LGHNA; CDR2 reads YSLEER. J was trimmed by 2 bases and V by 5 bases; bases with no gene match: 4.

This clone was found a few times. This chain joins TRBV30 and TRBJ2-5; a weak D match, TRBD2 (5 bases). Germline assignment: CDR1 GTSNPN and CDR2 SVGIG (reference sequence). Deletions cut 6 bases from V and 4 bases from J, with 12 bases between. This CDR3 comprises 12 residues. The CDR3 coding sequence is TGTGCCTGCACTAGGTGGGGAGAGACCCAGTACTTC. Residues: CACTRWGETQYF.

This chain uses TRBV7-6 with TRBJ1-6; D is undetermined. Trimming removed 3 bases at V and 5 bases at J, with 5 bases between. The CDR3 extends over 13 amino acids. Per germline, CDR1 SGHVS and CDR2 FNYEAQ. The CDR3 nucleotides read TGTGCCAGCAGCTTTTCGGATAATTCACCCCTCCACTTT. Its translation is CASSFSDNSPLHF.

The sample holds a few counts of this clone. This chain uses TRBV27 with TRBJ2-1; 9 positions agree with TRBD2. V lost 5 bases, J lost 2 bases, and 4 bases stayed unmatched. The CDR3 has 15 amino acids. The germline CDR1 and CDR2 sequences are MNHEY and SMNVEV (reference sequence). The DNA of the CDR3 is TGTGCCAGCAGTCTTCCTAGCGGGACCTACAATGAGCAGTTCTTC. Translating gives CASSLPSGTYNEQFF.

The CDR3 bases are TGTGCCAGCAGCCGGGGTGGGGTTTTGGCCGGGGAGCTGTTTTTT. Translation: CASSRGGVLAGELFF. This chain links TRBV28 with TRBJ2-2; a possible D gene is TRBD2 (5 bases). Germline CDR1 and CDR2: MDHEN and SYDVKM. V was clipped by 6 bases and J by 6 bases, with 17 bases between them. This CDR3 has 15 residues.

This clone occurred a few times. This chain uses TRBV5-1 with TRBJ2-5; 9 positions match TRBD2. This CDR3 is 15 amino acids long. Germline-derived CDR1 and CDR2 are SGHRS and YFSETQ. After removal of 1 base from V and 6 bases from J, the junction contained 7 bases not matched to a gene. The CDR3 coding sequence is TGCGCCAGCAGCTTGAGTAGCGGGAGTACAAAGACCCAGTACTTC. Its protein product is CASSLSSGSTKTQYF.

In its sample, this clone was seen a few times. This chain connects TRBV30 to TRBJ2-1; TRBD1 aligns across 7 bases. This CDR3 is 13 amino acids long. From germline, CDR1 is GTSNPN and CDR2 SVGIG (reference sequence). The ends lost 4 bases at V and 12 bases at J; junction bases unmatched: 12. The CDR3 here is CAWNGGQGVRQFF. CDR3 DNA sequence: TGTGCCTGGAACGGTGGTCAGGGGGTAAGGCAGTTCTTC.

This clone was seen only a few times. The chain uses TRBV6-5 and TRBJ1-1, with D maybe TRBD1 (5 bases). Germline CDR1 and CDR2: MNHEY and SVGAGI. Trimming shortened V by 4 bases and J by 3 bases, and 15 bases separated the two germline ends. The CDR3 is made up of 15 amino acids. CDR3: CASSSPPGVDTEAFF. The CDR3 nucleotides are TGTGCCAGCAGTTCACCCCCGGGGGTTGACACTGAAGCTTTCTTT.

Of note for this clone: Other DNA variants within this sample encode the same CDR3. This sequence joins TRBV30 and TRBJ1-4; 7 bases map to TRBD1. Germline CDR1 reads GTSNPN; CDR2 reads SVGIG (reference sequence). The junction had 6 bases not matched to a gene; V was cut back by 0 bases and J by 5 bases. The CDR3 is 15 amino acids. Here the CDR3 DNA reads TGTGCCTGGAGTGTACGGGACAGCTTGAATGAAAAACTGTTTTTT. Translated: CAWSVRDSLNEKLFF.

This clone was observed a few times. This CDR3 is also generated by other DNA sequences in the sample. The CDR3, as DNA: TGTGCCAGCAGTTTAACGGGGGACTATGGCTACACCTTC. Translation: CASSLTGDYGYTF. The chain couples TRBV28 to TRBJ1-2, with D perhaps matching TRBD1 (5 bases). There are 13 residues in the CDR3. Trimming took 2 bases from V and 3 from J, leaving 7 bases between them. Germline V CDR1 and CDR2: MDHEN, SYDVKM.

The rearrangement joins TRBV4-2 to TRBJ2-7, with D possibly TRBD1 on 6 matching bases. Trimming removed 1 base from V and 0 bases from J, with 10 bases in between. Per the germline V gene, CDR1 is LGHNA and CDR2 is YNFKEQ. CDR3 length: 15 amino acids. The CDR3 region is CASSQARTVSYEQYF. Written as DNA, the CDR3 is TGTGCCAGCAGCCAAGCACGGACAGTCTCCTACGAGCAGTACTTC.

The J gene is TRBJ2-7, the V gene TRBV29-1, with D tentatively TRBD1 (7 bases). CDR3 length equals 12 residues. Germline assignment: CDR1 SQVTM and CDR2 ANQGSEA. Trimming pared 7 bases from V and 5 bases from J, leaving 15 bases between. The CDR3: CSADSGGHEQYF. The CDR3 bases are TGCAGCGCCGACTCAGGGGGGCACGAGCAGTACTTC.

This clone was counted between two and nine times. The chain couples TRBV28 to TRBJ2-5; a weak D match, TRBD2 (6 bases). Trimming left V 6 bases short and J 5 bases short, with 19 bases between. The germline V gene has CDR1 MDHEN and CDR2 SYDVKM. CDR3 size: 15 residues. This CDR3 reads CASRDGGPLGETQYF. For the CDR3, the DNA is TGTGCCAGCAGAGACGGGGGACCCCTGGGGGAGACCCAGTACTTC.

The sample holds a few counts of this clone. Other nucleotide sequences in the sample specify the same CDR3. The chain uses TRBV5-1 and TRBJ2-3; no clear D. Germline assignment: CDR1 SGHRS and CDR2 YFSETQ. The V and J ends lost 4 bases and 3 bases respectively, with 9 bases between them. The CDR3 length is 13 residues. CDR3 sequence reads: CASSLYGTDTQYF. In DNA form, the CDR3 reads TGCGCCAGCAGCCTCTACGGGACAGATACGCAGTATTTT.

The rearrangement joins TRBV6-6 to TRBJ1-1; D is perhaps TRBD1 (6 bases). Germline loops: CDR1 MNHNY, CDR2 SVGAGI (reference sequence). The CDR3 runs 14 residues. V was shortened by 0 bases and J by 11 bases, with 16 bases between the two germline ends. CDR3 in amino acids: CASSYSTGTWGAFF. The CDR3 coding sequence is TGTGCCAGCAGTTACTCTACAGGGACATGGGGGGCTTTCTTT.

This clone turned up a few times. The chain links TRBV4-3 to TRBJ2-5; 12 bases are shared with TRBD2. Germline values: CDR1 LGHNA, CDR2 YSLEER. The CDR3 consists of 16 residues. The V segment lost 0 bases and the J segment 9 bases; nucleotides outside the gene matches: 8. The CDR3 nucleotides read TGCGCCAGCAGCCAAGATTGGTCTAGCGGGGGGGCGGCCCAGTACTTC. Protein sequence: CASSQDWSSGGAAQYF.

This clone was seen only a few times. The genes are TRBV30 and TRBJ2-7, with D perhaps TRBD2 (6 bases). V gave up 5 bases and J gave up 0 bases, with 8 bases separating them. Germline loops: CDR1 GTSNPN, CDR2 SVGIG (reference sequence). The CDR3 is 12 amino acids. The CDR3 loop reads CAWRGDSYEQYF. The CDR3 nucleotides read TGTGCCTGGCGCGGGGACTCCTACGAGCAGTACTTC.

The chain recombines TRBV13 with TRBJ1-1, with TRBD1 as a possible D gene (5 bases). The V end was cut by 8 bases, the J end by 4 bases, with 14 bases between. Germline CDR1 PRHDT, CDR2 FYEKMQ (reference sequence). CDR3 size: 13 residues. Here the CDR3 reads CASRLLGGTEAFF. In nucleotides, the CDR3 is TGTGCCAGCCGACTCCTCGGGGGCACTGAAGCTTTCTTT.